The 30 T cell receptor beta chains given below trace back to one sample, sequenced in a study of control samples from healthy donors and cancer patients. This table comes from immunoSEQ multiplex PCR, and its TCRdb copy is limited to in-frame clones, with some not included. The table shows approximately 230,000 clones, with 82% occurring only once. The sample was PBMCs. The receptors were gathered from a woman aged 55-69 years with lung cancer.

The chain has TRBV15 and TRBJ2-1; 8 bases are shared with TRBD1. This CDR3 has 16 amino acids. V was pared by 2 bases and J by 3 bases, with 6 bases of the junction left unmatched. Germline values: CDR1 LNHNV, CDR2 YYDKDF (reference sequence). CDR3 sequence: CATSRRAGQGYNEQFF. CDR3 sequence (DNA): TGTGCCACCAGCAGACGTGCTGGACAGGGCTACAATGAGCAGTTCTTC.

The chain joins TRBV7-6 to TRBJ2-1; 9 nucleotides match TRBD1. Germline V gene data show CDR1 as SGHVS and CDR2 as FNYEAQ. J lost 4 bases, V lost 1 base, and 5 bases had no gene match. The CDR3 extends over 16 amino acids. The CDR3 region is CASSLEGQGLYNEQFF. Written as DNA, the CDR3 is TGTGCCAGCAGCTTAGAAGGACAGGGGCTTTACAATGAGCAGTTCTTC.

The CDR3 spells CASSQAAGEQFF. CDR3 nucleotides: TGTGCCAGCAGCCAAGCAGCAGGTGAGCAGTTCTTC. J is TRBJ2-1 and V is TRBV4-2; D gene unclear. The CDR3 length is 12 residues. In germline, CDR1 is LGHNA, CDR2 YNFKEQ. V was trimmed by 1 base and J by 9 bases, leaving 7 bases between them.

This clone showed up just a few times. The identical CDR3 is also encoded by other nucleotide sequences in the sample. The chain carries TRBV24-1 and TRBJ2-1; D is perhaps TRBD2 (5 bases). The CDR3 length is 11 residues. The ends were cut back, 9 bases at V and 8 bases at J, with 10 bases in the middle. Germline V CDR1 and CDR2: KGHDR, SFDVKD. The CDR3 sequence: CATSDGDEQFF. For the CDR3, the DNA is TGTGCCACCTCCGACGGGGATGAGCAGTTCTTC.

The V gene is TRBV6-1, the J gene TRBJ2-5; D remains ambiguous. From germline, CDR1 is MNHNS and CDR2 SASEGT. The length of the CDR3 is 12 residues. V was clipped by 1 base and J by 7 bases, with 7 bases between them. The CDR3 is CASSEGGSTQYF. DNA for the CDR3: TGTGCCAGCAGTGAAGGGGGATCGACCCAGTACTTC.

The chain uses TRBV10-1 and TRBJ2-7, with D perhaps matching TRBD2 (6 bases). V was trimmed by 4 bases and J by 6 bases, leaving 19 bases between them. Per germline, CDR1 WNHNN and CDR2 SYGVQD (reference sequence). CDR3 length: 15 amino acids. CDR3 sequence: CASSGGGGFGSEQYF. In nucleotides, the CDR3 is TGCGCCAGCAGTGGGGGAGGAGGGTTCGGGAGCGAGCAGTACTTC.

V usage is TRBV19 and J usage is TRBJ1-1; no reliable D call. Germline V lookup: CDR1 LNHDA, CDR2 SQIVND (reference sequence). V gave up 8 bases and J gave up 1 base, with 11 bases separating them. The CDR3 is 13 residues long. The DNA of the CDR3 is TGTGCCAGTGAGATGGGGAGGAACACTGAAGCTTTCTTT. This translates into CASEMGRNTEAFF. Using reference TRBV19 and TRBJ1-1 for the parts outside the CDR3, the full variable domain is DGGITQSPKYLFRKEGQNVTLSCEQNLNHDAMYWYRQDPGQGLRLIYYSQIVNDFQKGDIAEGYSVSREKKESFPLTVTSAQKNPTAFYLCASEMGRNTEAFFGQGTRLTVV.

V is TRBV5-1 and J is TRBJ2-5; TRBD2 agrees at 12 bases. Trimming cost V 4 bases and J 2 bases; bases outside gene matches: 6. The CDR3 sequence is 16 residues long. Germline-derived CDR1 and CDR2 are SGHRS and YFSETQ. The CDR3 nucleotides are TGCGCCAGCAGCATCTCCGGGACTAGCGGGCAAGAGACCCAGTACTTC. This gives the protein CASSISGTSGQETQYF.

Comment on this clone: In the same sample, other DNA sequences code for this CDR3. The chain employs TRBV12-3 or TRBV12-4 and TRBJ2-7; D is undetermined. CDR3 length: 12 residues. V was cut by 2 bases and J by 4 bases, with 6 bases left in between. CDR3 sequence (DNA): TGTGCCAGCAGTTTAAGTGGGTACGAGCAGTACTTC. Translation: CASSLSGYEQYF.

V and J are TRBV9 and TRBJ2-5, with no clear D. This CDR3 has 13 amino acids. Trimming took off 3 bases at V and 7 bases at J, with 13 bases between the two ends. The germline CDR1 and CDR2 sequences are SGDLS and YYNGEE. CDR3 nucleotide sequence: TGTGCCAGCAGCGCCCCCGCTCGAGGGACCCAGTACTTC. Translating it yields CASSAPARGTQYF.

CDR3 loop: CASSPQGTYSPLHF. CDR3 coding DNA: TGTGCCAGCTCACCTCAGGGAACTTATTCACCCCTCCACTTT. This chain links TRBV18 with TRBJ1-6; TRBD1 might be the D (5 bases). The V and J ends lost 3 bases and 8 bases respectively, with 11 bases between them. This CDR3 contains 14 residues. CDR1 is KGHSH, CDR2 LQKENI, per germline. Based on the CDR3 plus reference TRBV18 and TRBJ1-6, the full variable domain is NAGVMQNPRHLVRRRGQEARLRCSPMKGHSHVYWYRQLPEEGLKFMVYLQKENIIDESGMPKERFSAEFPKEGPSILRIQQVVRGDSAAYFCASSPQGTYSPLHFGNGTRLTVT.

This clone was seen a single time. The gene calls are TRBV10-1 and TRBJ2-1; D is unresolved. The CDR3 loop spans 13 amino acids. The germline V and J ends were trimmed by 4 bases and 4 bases, with 8 bases remaining between them. CDR1 is WNHNN, CDR2 SYGVQD, per germline (reference sequence). The CDR3 loop reads CASSVGSYNEQFF. The CDR3 coding sequence is TGCGCCAGCAGTGTAGGCTCTTACAATGAGCAGTTCTTC.

This clone was counted once. The chain is built from TRBV3-1 (or the pseudogene TRBV3-2) and TRBJ2-1; D may be TRBD2 (6 bases). V was pared by 1 base and J by 9 bases, with 10 bases between. Germline V gives CDR1 LGHDT, CDR2 YNNKEL (reference sequence). This CDR3 contains 13 residues. The DNA of the CDR3 is TGTGCCAGCAGCCAAGGGACTATGGGTGAGCAGTTCTTC. It is translated as CASSQGTMGEQFF.

Concerning this clone: The same CDR3 also results from other DNA sequences found in this sample. The chain is built from TRBV5-4 and TRBJ2-1; D gene unclear. The CDR3 has 11 amino acids. Trimming left V 2 bases short and J 5 bases short, with 2 bases between. Germline V gene data show CDR1 as SGHNT and CDR2 as YYREEE (reference sequence). CDR3 sequence reads: CASSLNNEQFF. The CDR3 DNA reads TGTGCCAGCAGCTTAAACAATGAGCAGTTCTTC.

This chain links TRBV5-5 with TRBJ1-2; tentative D call: TRBD1 (5 bases). The CDR3 has 15 residues. CDR1 and CDR2 (germline): SGHKS, YYEKEE (reference sequence). V dropped 3 bases and J dropped 4 bases, with 16 bases sitting between them. This CDR3 is CASSWGDRSFYGYTF. Here the CDR3 DNA reads TGTGCCAGCAGCTGGGGGGACCGATCTTTCTATGGCTACACCTTC.

The V gene is TRBV9, the J gene TRBJ1-1; D not certain. The CDR3 is 11 residues long. Germline loops: CDR1 SGDLS, CDR2 YYNGEE. With 0 bases removed from V and 8 bases from J, the gap between germline ends came to 5 bases. DNA of the CDR3: TGTGCCAGCAGCGTAGGGGCCGAAGCTTTCTTT. Protein: CASSVGAEAFF.

The gene calls are TRBV1 and TRBJ1-2; TRBD1, the table's D call, lacks a check against the DNA. TRBV1 is a pseudogene segment. This CDR3 is built from 18 residues. DNA of the CDR3: TGCACCAGCAGCCGACCCGGGGCGGACAGGGGAAAGGGTCGAGGCTACACCTTC. Protein sequence: CTSSRPGADRGKGRGYTF.

The gene calls are TRBV5-1 and TRBJ2-5; TRBD1 agrees at 11 bases. Trimming at V came to 4 bases and at J to 5 bases, leaving 10 bases not matched to a gene. This CDR3 has 16 residues. The germline CDR1 and CDR2 sequences are SGHRS and YFSETQ. DNA for the CDR3: TGCGCCAGCAGCGAAGGACAGGGGGCGCGCGTCGAGACCCAGTACTTC. Translating it yields CASSEGQGARVETQYF.

The chain links TRBV28 to TRBJ2-7, with 14 bases aligning to TRBD2. Germline V CDR1 and CDR2: MDHEN, SYDVKM. J lost 7 bases, V lost 2 bases, and 22 bases had no gene match. The CDR3 is 21 residues long. The CDR3 region is CASSLPGQGGLAGGPREEQYF. CDR3 bases: TGTGCCAGCAGTTTACCGGGACAGGGTGGACTAGCGGGAGGCCCCCGGGAGGAGCAGTACTTC.

This clone was seen a single time. The chain employs TRBV12-3 or TRBV12-4 and TRBJ2-4; no clear D gene. V dropped 5 bases and J dropped 0 bases, with 2 bases sitting between them. The CDR3 runs 12 residues. In DNA, the CDR3 is TGTGCCAGCAGTGAAGCCAAAAACATTCAGTACTTC. Amino acids: CASSEAKNIQYF.

This clone was seen a handful of times. The chain links TRBV6-5 to TRBJ1-4, with D uncertain. The V and J ends lost 7 bases and 8 bases respectively, with 8 bases between them. CDR1 MNHEY and CDR2 SVGAGI come from the germline V gene. CDR3 length: 11 residues. CDR3 nucleotide sequence: TGTGCCAGCATTAGAGGGGAAAAACTGTTTTTT. It codes for CASIRGEKLFF.

The chain employs TRBV28 and TRBJ2-5; D remains ambiguous. This CDR3 has 14 amino acids. V lost 4 bases and J lost 3, with 12 bases in between. Germline CDR1 reads MDHEN; CDR2 reads SYDVKM. In DNA form, the CDR3 reads TGTGCCAGCAGTTACCCGAACAGCAAAGAGACCCAGTACTTC. This encodes CASSYPNSKETQYF.

The chain links TRBV24-1 to TRBJ2-1, with 9 nucleotides matching TRBD2. Per the germline V gene, CDR1 is KGHDR and CDR2 is SFDVKD. The CDR3 sequence is 16 residues long. The V and J ends lost 4 bases and 5 bases, in that order; junction bases with no gene match: 8. The CDR3 sequence: CATSDASGKRDNEQFF. DNA of the CDR3: TGTGCCACCAGTGACGCTAGCGGGAAGAGGGACAATGAGCAGTTCTTC.

The chain joins TRBV6-5 to TRBJ1-2, with D possibly being TRBD1 (6 bases). The germline gives CDR1 MNHEY, CDR2 SVGAGI. The germline V and J ends were trimmed by 4 bases and 7 bases, with 19 bases remaining between them. The CDR3 extends over 15 amino acids. The DNA of the CDR3 is TGTGCCAGCAGTTCCACTGGGGGCAGGGTGGGTGGCTACACCTTC. This encodes CASSSTGGRVGGYTF.

J is TRBJ1-1 and V is TRBV15; the match to TRBD1 covers 7 bases. Germline trimming cut 0 bases from V and 0 bases from J; bases unmatched to any gene: 7. CDR1 and CDR2 from the germline V gene are LNHNV and YYDKDF (reference sequence). This CDR3 contains 17 residues. CDR3 bases: TGTGCCACCAGCAGAGATTCGGGGACAGACTTGAACACTGAAGCTTTCTTT. The encoded protein is CATSRDSGTDLNTEAFF. Variable domain in full (rest from reference TRBV15 and TRBJ1-1): DAMVIQNPRYQVTQFGKPVTLSCSQTLNHNVMYWYQQKSSQAPKLLFHYYDKDFNNEADTPDNFQSRRPNTSFCFLDIRSPGLGDTAMYLCATSRDSGTDLNTEAFFGQGTRLTVV.

Details on this clone: Other DNA sequences in this sample translate to the same CDR3. The J gene is TRBJ1-1, the V gene TRBV6-2 or TRBV6-3; a possible D gene is TRBD1 (5 bases). Germline CDR1 MNHEY, CDR2 SVGEGT. V shed 0 bases and J shed 4 bases, with 9 bases lying between them. This CDR3 has 14 amino acids. CDR3 bases: TGTGCCAGCAGTTACTCGTCCGGGGGCACTGAAGCTTTCTTT. Translation: CASSYSSGGTEAFF.

The V and J genes are TRBV7-3 and TRBJ2-1, with 7 bases matching TRBD2. The trim removed 1 base at V and 7 bases at J, leaving 7 bases unmatched. Germline assignment: CDR1 SGHTA and CDR2 FQGTGA. This CDR3 spans 15 amino acids. In DNA, the CDR3 is TGTGCCAGCAGCTTAATGGCGGGAGTGGGGAATGAGCAGTTCTTC. Protein product: CASSLMAGVGNEQFF. Filled out from reference TRBV7-3 and TRBJ2-1, the complete variable domain reads GAGVSQTPSNKVTEKGKYVELRCDPISGHTALYWYRQSLGQGPEFLIYFQGTGAADDSGLPNDRFFAVRPEGSVSTLKIQRTERGDSAVYLCASSLMAGVGNEQFFGPGTRLTVL.

This chain links TRBV3-1 (or the pseudogene TRBV3-2) with TRBJ1-1; no clear D. This CDR3 spans 14 amino acids. Trimming took 0 bases from V and 7 from J, leaving 12 bases between them. The germline V gene encodes CDR1 LGHDT and CDR2 YNNKEL (reference sequence). The CDR3 here is CASSQDLGPYEAFF. The CDR3, as DNA: TGTGCCAGCAGCCAAGATCTCGGACCGTATGAAGCTTTCTTT.

This clone was seen just once. This chain uses TRBV15 with TRBJ1-1; 8 bases agree with TRBD1. The CDR3 covers 17 residues. V lost 3 bases to trimming and J lost 11 bases; unmatched junction nucleotides: 20. Germline loops: CDR1 LNHNV, CDR2 YYDKDF (reference sequence). CDR3 region: CATSSKVPRQGRGRAFF. CDR3 DNA sequence: TGTGCCACCAGCAGTAAAGTTCCAAGACAGGGGAGGGGAAGGGCTTTCTTT.

This chain connects TRBV5-1 to TRBJ1-6; a possible D gene is TRBD1 (5 bases). This CDR3 comprises 15 residues. Germline V gene data show CDR1 as SGHRS and CDR2 as YFSETQ. Trimming pared 3 bases from V and 8 bases from J, leaving 15 bases between. The CDR3 coding sequence is TGCGCCAGCAGCTCCGGTGGGGGGACGGATTCACCCCTCCACTTT. This translates into CASSSGGGTDSPLHF.